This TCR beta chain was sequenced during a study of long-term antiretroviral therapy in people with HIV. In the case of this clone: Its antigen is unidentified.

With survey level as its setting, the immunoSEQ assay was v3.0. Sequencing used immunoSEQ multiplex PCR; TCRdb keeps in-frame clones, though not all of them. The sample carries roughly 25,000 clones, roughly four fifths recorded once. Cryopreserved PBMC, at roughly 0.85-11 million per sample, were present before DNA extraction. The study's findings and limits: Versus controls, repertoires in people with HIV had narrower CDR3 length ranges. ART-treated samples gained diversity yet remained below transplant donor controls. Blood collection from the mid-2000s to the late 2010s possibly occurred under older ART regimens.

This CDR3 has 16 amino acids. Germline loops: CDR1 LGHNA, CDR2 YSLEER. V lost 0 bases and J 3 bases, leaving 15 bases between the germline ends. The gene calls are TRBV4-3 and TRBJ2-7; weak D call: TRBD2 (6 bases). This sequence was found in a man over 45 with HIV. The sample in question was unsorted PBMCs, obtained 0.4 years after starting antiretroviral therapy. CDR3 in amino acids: CASSQDLSRGIYEQYF. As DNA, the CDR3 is TGCGCCAGCAGCCAAGATTTGTCGCGGGGTATCTACGAGCAGTACTTC.